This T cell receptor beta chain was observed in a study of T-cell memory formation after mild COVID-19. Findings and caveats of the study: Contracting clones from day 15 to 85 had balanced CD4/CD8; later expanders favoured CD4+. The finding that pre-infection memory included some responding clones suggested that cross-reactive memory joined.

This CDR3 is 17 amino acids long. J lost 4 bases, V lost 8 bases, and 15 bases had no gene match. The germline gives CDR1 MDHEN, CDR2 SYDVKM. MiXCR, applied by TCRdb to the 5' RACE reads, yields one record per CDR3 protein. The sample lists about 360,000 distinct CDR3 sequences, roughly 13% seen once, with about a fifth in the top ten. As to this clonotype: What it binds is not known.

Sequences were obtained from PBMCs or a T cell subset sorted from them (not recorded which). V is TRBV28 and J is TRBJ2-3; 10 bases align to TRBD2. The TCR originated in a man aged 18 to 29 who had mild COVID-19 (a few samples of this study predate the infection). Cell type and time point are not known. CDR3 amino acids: CASRHLASGGWSDTQYF. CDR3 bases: TGTGCCAGCCGGCACCTGGCTAGCGGGGGATGGTCAGATACGCAGTATTTT. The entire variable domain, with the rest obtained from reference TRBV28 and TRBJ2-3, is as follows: DVKVTQSSRYLVKRTGEKVFLECVQDMDHENMFWYRQDPGLGLRLIYFSYDVKMKEKGDIPEGYSVSREKKERFSLILESASTNQTSMYLCASRHLASGGWSDTQYFGPGTRLTVL.